The rows below give T cell receptor beta chains drawn from one sample of a study of T cell responses to AZD1222 COVID-19 vaccine. Assay: immunoSEQ multiplex PCR; the TCRdb copy retains only in-frame clones and omits some. The sample carries around 120,000 clones, around nine tenths recorded once. The specimen comprised peripheral blood, sampled 28 days after the second AZD1222 dose. These receptors all come from an adult who received the AZD1222 COVID-19 vaccine. Each CDR3 is given with its conserved first and last residue. The D gene is left open where the match is weak. Not every row has a clone size; where given, it reads once, few, many or a size class.

J gene,V gene,clone size,D gene,CDR3 protein,CDR3 DNA
TRBJ2-3,TRBV2,.,TRBD2,CASSEAWAGATDTQYF,TGTGCCAGCAGTGAAGCATGGGCGGGAGCCACAGATACGCAGTATTTT
TRBJ2-5,TRBV7-7,once,TRBD1,CASRSVQGDQETQYF,TGTGCCAGCAGGTCCGTCCAGGGGGATCAGGAGACCCAGTACTTC
TRBJ2-2,TRBV5-1,.,TRBD2,CASSTGTSGVTGELFF,TGCGCCAGCAGCACGGGGACTAGCGGTGTCACCGGGGAGCTGTTTTTT
TRBJ2-3,TRBV7-2,once,.,CASSLRGRAGGATDTQYF,TGTGCCAGCAGCTTAAGAGGCCGGGCAGGGGGGGCCACAGATACGCAGTATTTT
TRBJ1-2,TRBV2,once,.,CASRETPSGGGYTF,TGTGCCAGCAGAGAGACACCCTCTGGGGGTGGCTACACCTTC
TRBJ2-1,TRBV18,.,TRBD2,CASSPLQRELGNEQFF,TGTGCCAGCTCACCACTCCAGCGGGAGTTAGGGAATGAGCAGTTCTTC
TRBJ1-1,TRBV11-3,.,.,CASSLQGLETEAFF,TGTGCCAGCAGCTTACAGGGCCTGGAGACTGAAGCTTTCTTT
TRBJ2-3,TRBV11-2,.,TRBD2,CASSSRLLAGGLDTQYF,TGTGCCAGCAGCTCAAGGCTACTAGCGGGAGGACTAGATACGCAGTATTTT
TRBJ2-3,TRBV18,.,.,CASSPGGTDTQYF,TGTGCCAGCTCACCTGGGGGTACAGATACGCAGTATTTT
TRBJ2-7,TRBV12-3/TRBV12-4,.,.,CASSGLGGKQYF,TGTGCCAGCAGTGGGCTGGGTGGCAAGCAGTACTTC
TRBJ2-3,TRBV6-5,.,TRBD1,CASRWGQGGADTQYF,TGTGCCAGCAGATGGGGACAGGGGGGAGCAGATACGCAGTATTTT
TRBJ1-5,TRBV7-2,.,.,CASRLQDNQPQHF,TGTGCCAGCAGGTTACAAGACAATCAGCCCCAGCATTTT
TRBJ2-7,TRBV27,few,TRBD2,CASSLGAGDVYEQYF,TGTGCCAGCAGTTTAGGAGCGGGAGACGTCTACGAGCAGTACTTC
TRBJ1-1,TRBV5-4,.,.,CASSLDPLNTEAFF,TGTGCCAGCAGCTTGGATCCCTTGAACACTGAAGCTTTCTTT
TRBJ2-1,TRBV30,.,.,CAWSRGGPINEQFF,TGTGCCTGGAGTAGGGGGGGGCCAATCAATGAGCAGTTCTTC